The clone carrying this T cell receptor beta chain came up a few times. Its antigen is unknown. The sample comes from a study of T cell responses to AZD1222 COVID-19 vaccine. The CDR3 covers 14 residues. V shed 7 bases and J shed 3 bases, with 16 bases lying between them. Per the germline V gene, CDR1 is MNHEY and CDR2 is SMNVEV (reference sequence). Whole-study results and caveats: Clonal diversity was possibly underestimated, and the donors were mostly white British, with more females. Unmutated variant regions reportedly attract nearly half of all spike-specific TCRs.

Assay used: immunoSEQ multiplex PCR; TCRdb lists only in-frame clones, some missing. Of 100,000 to 150,000 clones detected, about nine tenths appear once; the ten largest clones hold 7.5% to 8%. The receptor was isolated from an adult in good health. This chain links TRBV27 with TRBJ2-7, with D possibly TRBD1 on 6 matching bases. The specimen was peripheral blood, collected on day 0 of AZD1222 vaccination. The CDR3 loop reads CASTFRDMDYEQYF. As DNA, the CDR3 is TGTGCCAGCACCTTTCGGGACATGGACTACGAGCAGTACTTC.